Given below is one T cell receptor (beta chain) in context. In its sample, this clone was seen a few times. Its antigen specificity is not known. One end of the junction is discordant with germline, which a read error may explain. The library was generated by PCR. TCRdb shows the sequencer as Illumina HiSeq 4000. High-throughput sequencing was used to profile the TCR beta-chain CDR3 region of each patient. In the original analysis: A classifier to discriminate distant-metastatic papillary thyroid cancer patients was built from CDR3 differences across clinicopathological groups. The Shannon index was used to measure repertoire diversity, and the Morisita-Horn index was used to measure how similar tumor and blood repertoires were. TCRdb reworked the public reads: Q25 trimming with fastp, MiXCR clone assembly, productive beta chains retained. TCRdb's processing, not the study's, gives the V and J calls here. The sample yields about 30,000 clones; 25% were counted once. The leading ten clones occupy 9.2% of the sample.

The data originate from a study of metastatic and nonmetastatic thyroid tumors (dated by TCRdb to the early 2020s). For the wider study: For patients with malignant and with benign thyroid disease, the researchers compared repertoires between peripheral blood samples and tumor or nodule tissue samples.

Study-wide findings and limitations: TCR beta diversity was reported as significantly higher in malignant tumors than in benign nodules, in both blood and tumor samples.

The CDR3 spans 13 residues, from the cysteine through the phenylalanine. The read is trimmed to its CDR3 DNA, 39 bases read in frame from base 1. The germline V gene supplies CDR1 MDHEN and CDR2 SYDVKM. No patient had received any treatment before thyroid surgery. Patient clinical samples collected from about 2011 to 2018 were retrospectively analysed using T-cell receptor beta sequencing. Recombination linked TRBV28 to TRBJ2-7, with the identity of the D gene unclear. Sequencing used blood. This TCR came from a female donor with papillary thyroid cancer or a benign thyroid nodule (not recorded which). Some clones in this sample may be carry-over from other donors' samples. The CDR3 corresponds to CASSSQYFSEQYF. The sequenced DNA is TGCGCCAGCAGTTCACAGTATTTTTCCGAGCAGTACTTC.